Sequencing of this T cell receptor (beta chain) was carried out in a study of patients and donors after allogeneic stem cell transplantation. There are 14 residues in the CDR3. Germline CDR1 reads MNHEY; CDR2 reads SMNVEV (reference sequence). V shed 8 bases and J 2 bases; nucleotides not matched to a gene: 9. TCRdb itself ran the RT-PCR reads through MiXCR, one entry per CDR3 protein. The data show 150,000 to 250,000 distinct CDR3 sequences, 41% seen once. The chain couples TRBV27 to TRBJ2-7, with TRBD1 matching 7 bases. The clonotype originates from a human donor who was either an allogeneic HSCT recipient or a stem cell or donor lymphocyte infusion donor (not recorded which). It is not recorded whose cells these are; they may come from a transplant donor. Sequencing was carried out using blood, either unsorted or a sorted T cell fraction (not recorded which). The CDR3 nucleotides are TGTGCCAGCTCCACCCGGGACAGCCCCTACGAGCAGTACTTC. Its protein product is CASSTRDSPYEQYF.